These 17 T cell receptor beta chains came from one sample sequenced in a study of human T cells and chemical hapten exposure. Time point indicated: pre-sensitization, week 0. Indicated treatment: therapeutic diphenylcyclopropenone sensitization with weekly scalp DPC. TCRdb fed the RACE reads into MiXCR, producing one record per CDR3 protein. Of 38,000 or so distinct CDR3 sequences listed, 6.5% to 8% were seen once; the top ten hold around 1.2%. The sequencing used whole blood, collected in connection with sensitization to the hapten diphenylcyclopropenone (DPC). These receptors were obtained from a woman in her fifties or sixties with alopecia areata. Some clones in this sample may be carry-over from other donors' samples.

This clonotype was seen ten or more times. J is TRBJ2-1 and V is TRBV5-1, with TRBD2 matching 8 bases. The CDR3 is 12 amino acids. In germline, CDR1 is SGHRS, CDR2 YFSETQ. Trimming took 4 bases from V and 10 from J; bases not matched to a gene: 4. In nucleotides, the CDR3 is TGCGCCAGCAGCGTGCTAGCGGGCGAGCAGTTCTTC. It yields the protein CASSVLAGEQFF.

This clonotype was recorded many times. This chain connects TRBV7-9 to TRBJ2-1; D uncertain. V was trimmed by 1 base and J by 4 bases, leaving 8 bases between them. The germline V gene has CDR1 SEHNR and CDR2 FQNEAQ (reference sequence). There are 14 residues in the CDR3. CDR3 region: CASSLDIWYNEQFF. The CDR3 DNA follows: TGTGCCAGCAGCTTAGATATTTGGTACAATGAGCAGTTCTTC.

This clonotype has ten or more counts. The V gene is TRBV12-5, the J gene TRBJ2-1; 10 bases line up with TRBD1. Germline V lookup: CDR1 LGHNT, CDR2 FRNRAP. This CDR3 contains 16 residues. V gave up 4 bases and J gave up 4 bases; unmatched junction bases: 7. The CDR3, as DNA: TGTGCTAGTGGTTCGCCTGACAGGGGGCGATACAATGAGCAGTTCTTC. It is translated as CASGSPDRGRYNEQFF.

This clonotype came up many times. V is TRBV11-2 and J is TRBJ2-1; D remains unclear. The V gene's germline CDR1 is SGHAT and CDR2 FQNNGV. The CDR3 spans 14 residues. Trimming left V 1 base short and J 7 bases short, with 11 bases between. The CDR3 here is CASSLAVATNEQFF. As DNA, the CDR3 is TGTGCCAGCAGCTTAGCCGTAGCCACGAATGAGCAGTTCTTC.

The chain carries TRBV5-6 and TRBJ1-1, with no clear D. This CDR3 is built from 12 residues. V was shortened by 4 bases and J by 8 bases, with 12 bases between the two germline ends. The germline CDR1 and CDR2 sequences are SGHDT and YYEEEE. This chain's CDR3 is CASSRGRREAFF. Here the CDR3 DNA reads TGTGCCAGCAGCCGGGGTCGCCGGGAAGCTTTCTTT.

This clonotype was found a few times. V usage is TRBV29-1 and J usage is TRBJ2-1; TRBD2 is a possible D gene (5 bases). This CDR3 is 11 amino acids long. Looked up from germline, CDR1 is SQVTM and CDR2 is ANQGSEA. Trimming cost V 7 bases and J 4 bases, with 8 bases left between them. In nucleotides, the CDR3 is TGCAGCGGAGCGGCTTACAATGAGCAGTTCTTC. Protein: CSGAAYNEQFF.

CDR3 DNA: TGCGCCAGCAGCCAGAGACAGGGCGCAGATACGCAGTATTTT. Amino acids: CASSQRQGADTQYF. This chain uses TRBV4-1 with TRBJ2-3, with 7 bases matching TRBD1. Germline V CDR1 and CDR2: MGHRA, YSYEKL. This CDR3 is built from 14 residues. V trimming: 3 bases; J trimming: 4 bases; junction bases outside the gene matches: 4.

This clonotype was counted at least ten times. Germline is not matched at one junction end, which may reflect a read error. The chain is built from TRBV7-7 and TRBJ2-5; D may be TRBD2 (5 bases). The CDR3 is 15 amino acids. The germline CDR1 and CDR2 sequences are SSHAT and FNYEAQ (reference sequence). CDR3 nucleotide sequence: TGTGCTAGCAGCTTAGCGCCCCTGTACCAAGAGACCCAGTACTTC. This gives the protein CASSLAPLYQETQYF.

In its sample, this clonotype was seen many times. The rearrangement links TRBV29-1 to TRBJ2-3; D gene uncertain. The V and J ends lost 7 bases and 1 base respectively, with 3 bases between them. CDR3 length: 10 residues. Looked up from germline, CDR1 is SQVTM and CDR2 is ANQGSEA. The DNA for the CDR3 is TGCAGCGCTGGCACAGATACGCAGTATTTT. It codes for CSAGTDTQYF.

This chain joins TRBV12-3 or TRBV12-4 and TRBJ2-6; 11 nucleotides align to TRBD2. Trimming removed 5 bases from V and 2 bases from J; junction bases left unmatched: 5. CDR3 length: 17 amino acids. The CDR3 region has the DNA TGTGCCAGCAGTCCCATAGCGGGAGGGCCTGGGGCCAACGTCCTGACTTTC. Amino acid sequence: CASSPIAGGPGANVLTF.

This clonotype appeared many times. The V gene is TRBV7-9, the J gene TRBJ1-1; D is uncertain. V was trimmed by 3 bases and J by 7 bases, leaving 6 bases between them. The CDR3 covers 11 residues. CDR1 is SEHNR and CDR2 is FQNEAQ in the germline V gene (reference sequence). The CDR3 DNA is TGTGCCAGCAGCTTTCGGGGTGAAGCTTTCTTT. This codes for CASSFRGEAFF.

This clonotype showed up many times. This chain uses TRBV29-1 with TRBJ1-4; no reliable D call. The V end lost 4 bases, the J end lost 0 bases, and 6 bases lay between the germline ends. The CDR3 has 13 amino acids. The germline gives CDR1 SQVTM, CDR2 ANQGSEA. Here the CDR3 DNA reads TGCAGCGTTGCCGTAACAACTAATGAAAAACTGTTTTTT. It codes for CSVAVTTNEKLFF.

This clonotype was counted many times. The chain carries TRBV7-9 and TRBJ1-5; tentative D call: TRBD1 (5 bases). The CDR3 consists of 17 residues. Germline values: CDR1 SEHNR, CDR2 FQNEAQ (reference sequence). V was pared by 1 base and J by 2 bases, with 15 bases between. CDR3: CASSLDPRAGGNQPQHF. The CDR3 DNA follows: TGTGCCAGCAGCTTAGACCCCAGGGCGGGGGGCAATCAGCCCCAGCATTTT.

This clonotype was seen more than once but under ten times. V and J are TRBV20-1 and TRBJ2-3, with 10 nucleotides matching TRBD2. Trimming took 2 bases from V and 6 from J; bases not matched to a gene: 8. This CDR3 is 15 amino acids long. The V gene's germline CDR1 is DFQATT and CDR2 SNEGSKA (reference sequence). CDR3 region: CSARRTGLAMDTQYF. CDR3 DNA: TGCAGTGCTAGACGGACGGGACTAGCGATGGATACGCAGTATTTT.

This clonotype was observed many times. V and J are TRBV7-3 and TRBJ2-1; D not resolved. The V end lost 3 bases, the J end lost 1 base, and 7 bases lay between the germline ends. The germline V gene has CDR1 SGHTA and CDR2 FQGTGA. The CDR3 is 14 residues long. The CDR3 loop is CASSLAASYNEQFF. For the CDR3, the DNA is TGTGCCAGCAGCTTGGCAGCTTCCTACAATGAGCAGTTCTTC.

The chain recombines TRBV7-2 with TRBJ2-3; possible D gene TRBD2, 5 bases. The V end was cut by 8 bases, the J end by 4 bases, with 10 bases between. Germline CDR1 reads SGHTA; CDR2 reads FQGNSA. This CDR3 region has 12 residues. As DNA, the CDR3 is TGTGCCAGCTCCGGGGTCCCAGATACGCAGTATTTT. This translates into CASSGVPDTQYF.

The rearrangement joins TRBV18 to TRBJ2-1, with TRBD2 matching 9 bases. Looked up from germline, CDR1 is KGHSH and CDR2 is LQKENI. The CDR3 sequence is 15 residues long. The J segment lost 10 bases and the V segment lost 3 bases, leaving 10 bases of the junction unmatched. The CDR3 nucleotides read TGTGCCAGCTCACCCGGAAGCGGGAGGACGCGGGAGCAGTTCTTC. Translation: CASSPGSGRTREQFF.